The clone carrying this T cell receptor beta chain is large (0.1 to 1%). As yet, its antigen is unknown. This sample was included in a study of cytomegalovirus exposure and HLA in healthy donors. Across the whole study: Previous work identified around 120 million unique TCR beta sequences from approximately 190 million T cells.

Study-wide findings and caveats: One later analysis reportedly identified an Asian-associated ancestry cluster that showed fewer N-insertions than the approximately 600-donor mean.

The PCR had 60 Vbeta and 13 Jbeta primers. Some clones are missing from TCRdb's copy, which holds only in-frame ones; the method was immunoSEQ multiplex PCR. The sample holds 150,000 to 200,000 clones; over 75% are singletons and the top ten take about 2.1%. The CDR3 length is 13 residues. The germline gives CDR1 SGHTS, CDR2 YDEGEE. V lost 4 bases and J lost 7; bases outside the gene matches: 8. The sample was PBMCs. The chain uses TRBV5-8 and TRBJ2-7; TRBD1 aligns across 7 bases. This TCR was sampled from a woman younger than 45 in good health and CMV-seronegative. The CDR3 loop is CASSPWTGGEQYF. The DNA for the CDR3 is TGTGCCAGCAGCCCATGGACAGGTGGGGAGCAGTACTTC.